Listed here is a single TCR beta chain. This sample was taken from a study of radiation and T cells in renal cell carcinoma. Some clones are missing from TCRdb's copy, which holds only in-frame ones; the method was immunoSEQ multiplex PCR. The data contain about 78,000 clones, about nine tenths of them singletons. The CDR3 extends over 13 amino acids. Germline lookup yields CDR1 SGHTS and CDR2 YDEGEE. Trimming left V 0 bases short and J 4 bases short, with 7 bases between. Time point denoted: blood 4 weeks post-SBRT, at nephrectomy. Treatment of the sample: 15 Gy SBRT to primary tumor, nephrectomy 4 weeks later. Nephrectomy followed 15 Gy stereotactic body radiation by 4 weeks.

The input for sequencing was blood, taken from a patient whose treatment included radiotherapy and nephrectomy. The receptor comes from a woman between 70 and 85 years old with renal cell carcinoma. The chain uses TRBV5-8 and TRBJ1-2, with D hard to call. In DNA, the CDR3 is TGTGCCAGCAGCTTGGGTACCCGCTATGGCTACACCTTC. Translated, it gives CASSLGTRYGYTF.